The clone carrying this T cell receptor beta chain was observed at least ten times. Antigen unknown. V lost 5 bases, J lost 8 bases, and 12 bases stayed unmatched. This CDR3 region has 14 residues. Germline V lookup: CDR1 MNHEY, CDR2 SVGEGT. These data come from a study of neurological immune-mediated disorders. Study results and caveats: Multiple sclerosis was found to have the least TCR clonal expansion, below healthy controls, and HTLV-1-associated myelopathy the most. No CDR3 amino acid sequences were shared by expanded clones across subjects, suggesting private repertoires in all groups.

Sequencing runs each yielded over 170 million TCR-beta sequences from 15-18 subjects. TCRdb redid the calling of the 5' RACE reads with MiXCR, one entry per CDR3 protein. This sample yields tens of thousands of distinct CDR3 sequences, of which less than 2.5% are seen a single time; roughly 2% belongs to the top ten. V usage is TRBV6-2 or TRBV6-3 and J usage is TRBJ2-7, with 7 bases aligning to TRBD1. The sample consisted of PBMCs. This clonotype originated in a woman aged 45-60 years with multiple sclerosis. In DNA form, the CDR3 reads TGTGCCAGCAGTCGGACAGGACCCCTGAAGAAGCAGTACTTC. Protein product: CASSRTGPLKKQYF.